A single sample gave rise to the 20 T cell receptor beta chains below, sequenced in a study of CD8 T cells in Susac syndrome. The authors reverse transcribed about 0.5 to 1 ug RNA with random hexamers. TCRdb reanalysed the immunoSEQ multiplex PCR reads using MiXCR and keeps one entry per CDR3 protein. Here the sample spans 120,000 or so distinct CDR3 sequences, around 94% being singletons. Sequences were obtained from CD4+ T cells from PBMCs. All receptors come from a human donor with multiple sclerosis.

The chain is built from TRBV29-1 and TRBJ2-6; D is undetermined. Germline CDR1 reads SQVTM; CDR2 reads ANQGSEA. The V end was cut by 4 bases, the J end by 0 bases, with 4 bases between. This CDR3 is 13 amino acids long. CDR3 residues: CSVAASGANVLTF. As DNA, the CDR3 is TGCAGCGTTGCAGCCTCTGGGGCCAACGTCCTGACTTTC.

The V call is TRBV6-2 or TRBV6-3, the J call TRBJ2-7; 8 bases align to TRBD1. The V and J ends lost 7 bases and 6 bases, in that order; junction bases with no gene match: 8. The CDR3 sequence is 13 residues long. CDR1 and CDR2 from the germline V gene are MNHEY and SVGEGT. In DNA, the CDR3 is TGTGCCAGCACTCGGACAGGGACCAGCGAGCAGTACTTC. Translation: CASTRTGTSEQYF.

The gene calls are TRBV4-1 and TRBJ2-5; 12 bases agree with TRBD2. The ends lost 5 bases at V and 2 bases at J; junction bases unmatched: 6. Germline V gene lookup returns CDR1 MGHRA and CDR2 YSYEKL. The CDR3 spans 16 residues. CDR3 coding DNA: TGCGCCAGCAGCGGCCTAGCGGGGGGGTCTCAAGAGACCCAGTACTTC. Amino acid sequence: CASSGLAGGSQETQYF.

The V call is TRBV7-2, the J call TRBJ1-5; possible D gene TRBD1, 6 bases. Germline V gene sequence: CDR1 SGHTA, CDR2 FQGNSA. The CDR3 contains 14 residues. The ends were cut back, 6 bases at V and 6 bases at J, with 15 bases in the middle. The CDR3 reads CASSSPGHLQPQHF. The DNA of the CDR3 is TGTGCCAGCAGTTCACCGGGACACCTTCAGCCCCAGCATTTT.

V is TRBV6-5 and J is TRBJ1-2; no clear D gene. CDR1 and CDR2 from the germline V gene are MNHEY and SVGAGI. Deletions cut 5 bases from V and 3 bases from J, with 4 bases between. The length of the CDR3 is 11 residues. The CDR3 DNA reads as TGTGCCAGCAGTAACCACTATGGCTACACCTTC. This gives the protein CASSNHYGYTF.

The rearrangement joins TRBV5-6 to TRBJ2-5, with D maybe TRBD2 (6 bases). V was cut by 2 bases and J by 5 bases, with 19 bases left in between. The length of the CDR3 is 16 residues. CDR1 is SGHDT, CDR2 YYEEEE, per germline. DNA for the CDR3: TGTGCCAGCAGCTTACCCCAACCGGGAGTACGGGAGACCCAGTACTTC. It encodes CASSLPQPGVRETQYF.

The gene calls are TRBV3-1 and TRBJ1-4, with D perhaps matching TRBD1 (5 bases). Germline V gives CDR1 LGHDT, CDR2 YNNKEL (reference sequence). The CDR3 runs 13 residues. V lost 6 bases and J 7 bases, leaving 12 bases between the germline ends. CDR3 loop: CASRPSGTEKLFF. Written as DNA, the CDR3 is TGTGCCAGCAGACCCTCGGGGACTGAAAAACTGTTTTTT.

CDR3 region: CAWSVGGPKNIQYF. CDR3 bases: TGTGCCTGGAGTGTAGGGGGACCAAAAAACATTCAGTACTTC. The V and J genes are TRBV30 and TRBJ2-4, with D possibly TRBD1 on 6 matching bases. This CDR3 contains 14 residues. Germline V gene lookup returns CDR1 GTSNPN and CDR2 SVGIG (reference sequence). Trimming left V 0 bases short and J 4 bases short, with 10 bases between.

The chain couples TRBV28 to TRBJ1-1; unclear D gene. The CDR3 totals 8 residues. CDR1 and CDR2 (germline): MDHEN, SYDVKM. CDR3 in amino acids: CVVAEAFF. In DNA, the CDR3 is TGTGTGGTTGCCGAAGCTTTCTTT.

The chain has TRBV2 and TRBJ2-3; no clear D. V gave up 3 bases and J gave up 0 bases, with 10 bases separating them. This CDR3 has 15 amino acids. CDR1 is SNHLY, CDR2 FYNNEI, per germline. The CDR3 DNA reads as TGTGCCAGCAGTGATCGGCTAAGAAGCACAGATACGCAGTATTTT. Translating it yields CASSDRLRSTDTQYF.

The chain uses TRBV20-1 and TRBJ2-3; 10 nucleotides align to TRBD2. The CDR3 has 15 amino acids. Germline lookup yields CDR1 DFQATT and CDR2 SNEGSKA (reference sequence). The V and J ends lost 2 bases and 5 bases, in that order; junction bases with no gene match: 7. The CDR3 DNA follows: TGCAGTGCTAGATATCCAGCGGGAGGGCGAGATACGCAGTATTTT. Translated: CSARYPAGGRDTQYF.

The chain uses TRBV11-2 and TRBJ1-1; D is perhaps TRBD1 (5 bases). The germline V gene encodes CDR1 SGHAT and CDR2 FQNNGV. V was clipped by 4 bases and J by 6 bases, with 18 bases between them. The CDR3 is 15 amino acids. CDR3 sequence: CASSSRAGVGAEAFF. The CDR3 nucleotides are TGTGCCAGCAGCTCACGGGCGGGGGTTGGCGCTGAAGCTTTCTTT.

The chain is built from TRBV29-1 and TRBJ1-3, with 8 bases lining up with TRBD1. Trimming removed 6 bases from V and 0 bases from J; junction bases left unmatched: 4. The CDR3 runs to 14 residues. CDR1 is SQVTM, CDR2 ANQGSEA, per germline. DNA for the CDR3: TGCAGCGTGGGGGACAGGACCTCTGGAAACACCATATATTTT. The encoded protein is CSVGDRTSGNTIYF. Drawing the rest from reference TRBV29-1 and TRBJ1-3, the complete variable domain is SAVISQKPSRDICQRGTSLTIQCQVDSQVTMMFWYRQQPGQSLTLIATANQGSEATYESGFVIDKFPISRPNLTFSTLTVSNMSPEDSSIYLCSVGDRTSGNTIYFGEGSWLTVV.

The CDR3 nucleotides read TGTGCCAGCAGCGTTCTGGCGGGGGAGTACAATGAGCAGTTCTTC. Its protein product is CASSVLAGEYNEQFF. The chain uses TRBV9 and TRBJ2-1; 7 nucleotides match TRBD2. V shed 2 bases and J 4 bases; nucleotides not matched to a gene: 6. The CDR3 extends over 15 amino acids. Germline V gives CDR1 SGDLS, CDR2 YYNGEE.

This chain connects TRBV18 to TRBJ1-1, with unresolved D. Trimming removed 3 bases from V and 1 base from J, with 12 bases in between. This CDR3 region has 15 residues. Germline V lookup: CDR1 KGHSH, CDR2 LQKENI. The CDR3 region has the DNA TGTGCCAGCTCACCGGACCGTCTATGGAACACTGAAGCTTTCTTT. As protein: CASSPDRLWNTEAFF.

This chain joins TRBV7-2 and TRBJ1-4, with 7 bases identical to TRBD1. Germline CDR1 is SGHTA and CDR2 is FQGNSA. This CDR3 contains 14 residues. V shed 6 bases, J shed 3 bases, and the junction held 4 bases outside the gene matches. CDR3 sequence (DNA): TGTGCCAGCAGACAGGGGAGAGCTAATGAAAAACTGTTTTTT. Translated, it gives CASRQGRANEKLFF.

This chain joins TRBV30 and TRBJ2-3, with TRBD2 matching 8 bases. V shed 3 bases, J shed 4 bases, and the junction held 18 bases outside the gene matches. The germline gives CDR1 GTSNPN, CDR2 SVGIG (reference sequence). The CDR3 loop spans 18 amino acids. The CDR3, as DNA: TGTGCCTGGAGGGGGACTTGGGGACAAGCGGGAGCCCCAGATACGCAGTATTTT. Protein product: CAWRGTWGQAGAPDTQYF.

The rearrangement joins TRBV20-1 to TRBJ2-2; tentatively, D is TRBD1 or TRBD2 (6 bases each). CDR1 is DFQATT, CDR2 SNEGSKA, per germline (reference sequence). This CDR3 is built from 16 residues. Between the trimmed V and J ends, which lost 6 bases and 0 bases, there was a span of 17 bases. Here the CDR3 reads CSAIQGGTANTGELFF. Written as DNA, the CDR3 is TGCAGTGCAATCCAAGGGGGGACGGCGAACACCGGGGAGCTGTTTTTT.

This clonotype was seen a single time. The chain is built from TRBV18 and TRBJ2-5; 7 nucleotides align to TRBD1. The germline V gene encodes CDR1 KGHSH and CDR2 LQKENI. Trimming cost V 10 bases and J 0 bases; bases outside gene matches: 5. CDR3 length: 13 residues. The DNA for the CDR3 is TGTGCCACCTCCGGACAGGACCAAGAGACCCAGTACTTC. This translates into CATSGQDQETQYF.

This chain uses TRBV30 with TRBJ2-1; 11 bases match TRBD2. This CDR3 is built from 16 residues. In germline, CDR1 is GTSNPN, CDR2 SVGIG (reference sequence). The trim removed 0 bases at V and 6 bases at J, leaving 7 bases unmatched. The CDR3 is CAWSVGLAGGSNEQFF. CDR3 in DNA: TGTGCCTGGAGTGTAGGGCTAGCGGGGGGTAGCAATGAGCAGTTCTTC.